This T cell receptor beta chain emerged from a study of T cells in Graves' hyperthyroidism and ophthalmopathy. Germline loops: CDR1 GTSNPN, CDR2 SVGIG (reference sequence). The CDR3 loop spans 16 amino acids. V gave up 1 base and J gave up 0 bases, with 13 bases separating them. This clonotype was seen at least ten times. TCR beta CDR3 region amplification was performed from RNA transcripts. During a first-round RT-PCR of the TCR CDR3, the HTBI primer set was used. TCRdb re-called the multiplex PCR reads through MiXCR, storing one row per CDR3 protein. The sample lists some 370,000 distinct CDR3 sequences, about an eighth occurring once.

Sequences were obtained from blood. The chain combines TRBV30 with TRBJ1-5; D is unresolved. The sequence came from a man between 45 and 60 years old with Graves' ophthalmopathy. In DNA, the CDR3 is TGTGCCTGGAGTGGCATAGGAACTTATAGCAATCAGCCCCAGCATTTT. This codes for CAWSGIGTYSNQPQHF.